Listed here is a single TCR beta chain. The study recruited people aged 18 to 89 years across roughly 23 US areas. The sample originates from a study of blood T cell repertoires in COVID-19. Overall study context: Sources were T cells, B-cell-depleted T cells, or PBMCs; the material itself was cDNA or gDNA.

The repertoire was sequenced with immunoSEQ multiplex PCR; TCRdb's copy has only in-frame clones and lacks some. This sample has 150,000 to 200,000 clones, with around 85% found just once. The sequenced material came from PBMCs or T cells enriched from blood (not recorded which). The source is a woman in her thirties or forties with acute COVID-19.

CDR3 nucleotides: TGTGCCAGCAGCCCAAACACCCCTACGCAGTATTTT. The encoded protein is CASSPNTPTQYF. V is TRBV27 and J is TRBJ2-3; D is ambiguous. This CDR3 contains 12 residues. CDR1 is MNHEY, CDR2 SMNVEV, per germline (reference sequence). The germline V and J ends were trimmed by 6 bases and 8 bases, with 12 bases remaining between them.